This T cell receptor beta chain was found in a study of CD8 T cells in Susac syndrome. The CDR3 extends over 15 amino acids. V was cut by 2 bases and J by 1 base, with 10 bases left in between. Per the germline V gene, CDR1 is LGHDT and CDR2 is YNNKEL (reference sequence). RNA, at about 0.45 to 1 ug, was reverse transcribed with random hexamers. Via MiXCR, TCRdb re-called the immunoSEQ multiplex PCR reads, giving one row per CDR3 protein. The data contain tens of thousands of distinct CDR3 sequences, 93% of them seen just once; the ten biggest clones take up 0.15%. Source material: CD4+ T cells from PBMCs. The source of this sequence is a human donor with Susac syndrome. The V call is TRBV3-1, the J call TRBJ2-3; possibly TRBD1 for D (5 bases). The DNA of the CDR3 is TGTGCCAGCAGCCAAACTACAGGAGGCACAGATACGCAGTATTTT. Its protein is CASSQTTGGTDTQYF.